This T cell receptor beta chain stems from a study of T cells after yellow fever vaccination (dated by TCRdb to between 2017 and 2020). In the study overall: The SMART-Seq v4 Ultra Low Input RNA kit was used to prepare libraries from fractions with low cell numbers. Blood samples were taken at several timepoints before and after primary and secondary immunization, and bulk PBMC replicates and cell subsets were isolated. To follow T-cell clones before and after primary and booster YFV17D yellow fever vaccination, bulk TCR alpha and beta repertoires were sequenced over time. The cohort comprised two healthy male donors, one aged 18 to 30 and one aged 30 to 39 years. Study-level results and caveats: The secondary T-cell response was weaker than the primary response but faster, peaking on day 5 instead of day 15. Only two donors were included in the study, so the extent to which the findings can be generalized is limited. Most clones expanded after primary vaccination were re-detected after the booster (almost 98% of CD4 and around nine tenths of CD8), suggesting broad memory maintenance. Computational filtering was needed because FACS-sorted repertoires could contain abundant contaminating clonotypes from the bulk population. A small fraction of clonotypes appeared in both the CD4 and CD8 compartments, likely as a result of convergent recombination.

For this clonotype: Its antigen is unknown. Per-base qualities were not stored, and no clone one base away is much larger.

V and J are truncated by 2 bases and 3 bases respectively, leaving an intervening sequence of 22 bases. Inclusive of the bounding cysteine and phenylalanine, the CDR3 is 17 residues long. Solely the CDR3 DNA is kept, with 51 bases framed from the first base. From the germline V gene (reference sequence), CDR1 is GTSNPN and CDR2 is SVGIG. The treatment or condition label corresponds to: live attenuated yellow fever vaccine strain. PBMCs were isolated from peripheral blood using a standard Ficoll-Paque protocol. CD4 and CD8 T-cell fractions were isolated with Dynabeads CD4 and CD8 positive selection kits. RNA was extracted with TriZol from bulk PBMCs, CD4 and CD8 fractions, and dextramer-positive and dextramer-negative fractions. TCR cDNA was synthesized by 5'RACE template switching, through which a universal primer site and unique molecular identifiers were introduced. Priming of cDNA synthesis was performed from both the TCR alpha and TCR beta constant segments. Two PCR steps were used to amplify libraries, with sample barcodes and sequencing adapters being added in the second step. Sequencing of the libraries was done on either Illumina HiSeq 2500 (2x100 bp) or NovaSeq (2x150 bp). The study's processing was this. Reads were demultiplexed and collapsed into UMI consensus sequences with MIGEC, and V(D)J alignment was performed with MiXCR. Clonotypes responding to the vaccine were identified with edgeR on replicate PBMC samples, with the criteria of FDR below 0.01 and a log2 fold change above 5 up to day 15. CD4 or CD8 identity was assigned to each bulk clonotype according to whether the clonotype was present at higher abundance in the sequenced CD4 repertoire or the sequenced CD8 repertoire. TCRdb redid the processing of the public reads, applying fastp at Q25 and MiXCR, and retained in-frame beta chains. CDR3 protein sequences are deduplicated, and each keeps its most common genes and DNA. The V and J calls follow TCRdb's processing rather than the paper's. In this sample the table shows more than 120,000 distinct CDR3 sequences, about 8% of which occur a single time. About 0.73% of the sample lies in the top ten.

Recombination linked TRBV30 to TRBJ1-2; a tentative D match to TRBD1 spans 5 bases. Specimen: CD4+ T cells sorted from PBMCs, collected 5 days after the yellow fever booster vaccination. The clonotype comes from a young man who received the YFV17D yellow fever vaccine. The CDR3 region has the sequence CAWSPTQGHQAHYGYTF. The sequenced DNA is TGTGCCTGGAGTCCAACCCAGGGCCATCAAGCTCACTATGGCTACACCTTC.